The 13 T cell receptor beta chains given below trace back to one sample, sequenced in a study of blood T cell repertoires in COVID-19. TCRdb's copy holds only in-frame clones and misses some; the assay was immunoSEQ multiplex PCR. This sample carries more than 300,000 clones, about 87% of them seen once, and the ten largest clones take roughly 1.9%. Sequencing was carried out using PBMCs or T cells enriched from blood (not recorded which). These TCRs come from a man aged 35-49 years in a cohort exposed to, infected with or recovered from COVID-19 (not recorded which).

This chain connects TRBV25-1 to TRBJ2-7; 9 positions match TRBD2. Per the germline V gene, CDR1 is MGHDK and CDR2 is SYGVNS. The V and J ends lost 3 bases and 7 bases, in that order; junction bases with no gene match: 16. The CDR3 contains 17 residues. Here the CDR3 DNA reads TGTGCCAGCAGTGACCAAAGATATAGCGGGAGTAGTTATGAGCAGTACTTC. It encodes CASSDQRYSGSSYEQYF.

To note about this clone: Other nucleotide sequences in the sample specify the same CDR3. This chain connects TRBV19 to TRBJ2-7; possible D gene TRBD2, 6 bases. CDR1 LNHDA and CDR2 SQIVND come from the germline V gene (reference sequence). There are 13 residues in the CDR3. Trimming stripped 5 bases from V and 0 bases from J, with 8 bases between. DNA for the CDR3: TGTGCCAGTAGTTCCGGGAGCTCCTACGAGCAGTACTTC. Its protein product is CASSSGSSYEQYF.

The chain joins TRBV28 to TRBJ2-7; 9 bases align to TRBD1. V was clipped by 4 bases and J by 6 bases; unmatched bases: 7. The CDR3 is made up of 14 amino acids. Germline V gives CDR1 MDHEN, CDR2 SYDVKM. CDR3 sequence reads: CASSSGTGSLEQYF. The CDR3 DNA reads TGTGCCAGCAGTTCCGGGACAGGGAGTCTCGAGCAGTACTTC.

The rearrangement links TRBV19 to TRBJ1-6; D is perhaps TRBD1 (6 bases). CDR3 length equals 13 residues. The V gene's germline CDR1 is LNHDA and CDR2 SQIVND (reference sequence). Trimming took off 4 bases at V and 7 bases at J, with 8 bases between the two ends. The CDR3 is CASSTTGNSPLHF. CDR3 sequence (DNA): TGTGCCAGTAGTACCACAGGGAATTCACCCCTCCACTTT.

The chain links TRBV5-1 to TRBJ1-4; the D is unclear. Trimming pared 4 bases from V and 4 bases from J, leaving 5 bases between. The CDR3 is 12 residues long. The germline gives CDR1 SGHRS, CDR2 YFSETQ. CDR3 coding DNA: TGCGCCAGCAGCACCAGTAATGAAAAACTGTTTTTT. This encodes CASSTSNEKLFF.

V gene TRBV6-5 combines with J gene TRBJ2-7; D perhaps matches TRBD1 (6 bases). Germline-derived CDR1 and CDR2 are MNHEY and SVGAGI. The CDR3 contains 14 residues. The V gene lost 8 bases and the J gene lost 1 base, with 15 bases spanning the gap. For the CDR3, the DNA is TGTGCCAGCGGAAGGGACATTCAATCCTACGAGCAGTACTTC. Translated, it gives CASGRDIQSYEQYF.

J is TRBJ2-7 and V is TRBV23-1; TRBD1 matches 9 bases. TRBV23-1 is an ORF; its function is uncertain. CDR3 length equals 15 residues. V lost 0 bases to trimming and J lost 4 bases; unmatched junction nucleotides: 4. The CDR3 DNA reads TGCGCCAGCAGTCAATCGGGGACAGGGCGGTACGAGCAGTACTTC. Its translation: CASSQSGTGRYEQYF.

As to this clone: The conserved phenylalanine or tryptophan is not found at the CDR3 terminus, so this likely reflects a read error. It is unclear where the CDR3 begins or ends on the DNA, so no DNA is shown, and the CDR3 is as TCRdb lists it. This sequence joins TRBV7-9 and TRBJ1-2. The germline CDR1 and CDR2 sequences are SEHNR and FQNEAQ (reference sequence). Including both end residues, the CDR3 is 11 amino acids long. CDR3 region: CASSLGLAAEV.

This chain's CDR3 is CATSSGTGRTGELFF. CDR3 nucleotide sequence: TGTGCCACCAGCAGCGGGACAGGACGAACCGGGGAGCTGTTTTTT. This chain links TRBV15 with TRBJ2-2; 8 bases line up with TRBD1. CDR3 length: 15 residues. Germline loops: CDR1 LNHNV, CDR2 YYDKDF (reference sequence). With V trimmed by 3 bases and J by 5 bases, 5 bases remained unmatched.

The J gene is TRBJ2-7, the V gene TRBV6-5, with D tentatively TRBD1 (5 bases). Germline CDR1 reads MNHEY; CDR2 reads SVGAGI. The CDR3 is 15 amino acids. With 0 bases removed from V and 1 base from J, the gap between germline ends came to 10 bases. In DNA form, the CDR3 reads TGTGCCAGCAGTTACTCGAGACAGCAATCCTACGAGCAGTACTTC. Protein: CASSYSRQQSYEQYF.

The rearrangement uses TRBV15 and TRBJ2-7; TRBD1 agrees at 8 bases. This CDR3 is 15 amino acids long. V lost 3 bases, J lost 5 bases, and 9 bases stayed unmatched. The V gene's germline CDR1 is LNHNV and CDR2 YYDKDF (reference sequence). CDR3 sequence (DNA): TGTGCCACCAGCAGGCTTGGACAGGGAAGACACGAGCAGTACTTC. Amino acids: CATSRLGQGRHEQYF.

The V call is TRBV21-1, the J call TRBJ1-5; the tabulated D call, TRBD1, remains unverified against the DNA. TRBV21-1 counts as a pseudogene. This CDR3 comprises 16 residues. The CDR3 DNA is TGTGCCAGCAGCAAAGCGCCCAACAATAGCAATCAGCCCCAGCATTTT. Its translation is CASSKAPNNSNQPQHF.

V is TRBV15 and J is TRBJ2-1, with 9 bases aligning to TRBD2. Germline values: CDR1 LNHNV, CDR2 YYDKDF (reference sequence). The CDR3 sequence is 16 residues long. V trimming: 0 bases; J trimming: 5 bases; junction bases outside the gene matches: 5. In DNA, the CDR3 is TGTGCCACCAGCAGAGATTTCCGACTAGCGGACAATGAGCAGTTCTTC. It yields the protein CATSRDFRLADNEQFF.